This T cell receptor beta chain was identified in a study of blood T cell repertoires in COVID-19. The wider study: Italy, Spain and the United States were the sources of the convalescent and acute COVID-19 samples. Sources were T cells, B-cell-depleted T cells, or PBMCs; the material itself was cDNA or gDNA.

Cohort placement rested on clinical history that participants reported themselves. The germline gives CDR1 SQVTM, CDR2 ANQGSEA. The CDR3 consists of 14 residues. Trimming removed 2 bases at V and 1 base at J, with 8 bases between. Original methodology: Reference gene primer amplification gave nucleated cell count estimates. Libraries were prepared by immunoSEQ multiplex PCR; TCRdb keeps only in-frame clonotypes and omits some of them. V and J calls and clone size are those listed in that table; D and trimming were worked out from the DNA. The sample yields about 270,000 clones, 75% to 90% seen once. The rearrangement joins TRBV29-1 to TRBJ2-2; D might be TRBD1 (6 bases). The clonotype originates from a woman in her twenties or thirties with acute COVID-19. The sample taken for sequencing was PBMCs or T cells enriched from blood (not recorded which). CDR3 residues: CSVERTENTGELFF. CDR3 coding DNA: TGCAGCGTTGAAAGGACAGAGAACACCGGGGAGCTGTTTTTT.